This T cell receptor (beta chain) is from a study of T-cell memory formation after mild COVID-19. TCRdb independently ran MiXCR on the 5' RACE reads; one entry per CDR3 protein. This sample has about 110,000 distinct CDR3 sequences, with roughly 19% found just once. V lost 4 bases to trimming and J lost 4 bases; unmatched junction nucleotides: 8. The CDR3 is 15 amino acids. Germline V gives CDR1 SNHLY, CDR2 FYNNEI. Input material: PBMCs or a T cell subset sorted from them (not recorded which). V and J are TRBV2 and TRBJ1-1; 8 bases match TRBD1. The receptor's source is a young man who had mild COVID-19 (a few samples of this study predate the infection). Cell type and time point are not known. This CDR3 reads CASSGPQGVGTEAFF. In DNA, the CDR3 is TGTGCCAGCAGTGGCCCACAGGGGGTCGGCACTGAAGCTTTCTTT.